This TCR beta chain appears in the sequencing data of a study of blood T cell repertoires in COVID-19. Across the whole study: Collection of acute and convalescent COVID-19 samples took place in the United States, Italy and Spain. Nucleic acid was either cDNA or gDNA, and it came from T cells, B-cell-depleted T cells, or PBMCs.

Only in-frame clones appear in the TCRdb table, and some are missing; sequencing was by immunoSEQ multiplex PCR. The data show 300,000 to 500,000 clones, approximately 88% seen once. Germline V lookup: CDR1 SGHRS, CDR2 YFSETQ. CDR3 size: 17 residues. J lost 2 bases, V lost 0 bases, and 5 bases had no gene match. The V and J genes are TRBV5-1 and TRBJ2-3; 11 nucleotides line up with TRBD2. Sequencing used PBMCs or T cells enriched from blood (not recorded which). The clonotype originates from a woman between 40 and 50 years old with acute COVID-19. The CDR3 is CASSLGPSGGSTDTQYF. DNA of the CDR3: TGCGCCAGCAGCTTGGGTCCTAGCGGGGGGTCCACAGATACGCAGTATTTT.